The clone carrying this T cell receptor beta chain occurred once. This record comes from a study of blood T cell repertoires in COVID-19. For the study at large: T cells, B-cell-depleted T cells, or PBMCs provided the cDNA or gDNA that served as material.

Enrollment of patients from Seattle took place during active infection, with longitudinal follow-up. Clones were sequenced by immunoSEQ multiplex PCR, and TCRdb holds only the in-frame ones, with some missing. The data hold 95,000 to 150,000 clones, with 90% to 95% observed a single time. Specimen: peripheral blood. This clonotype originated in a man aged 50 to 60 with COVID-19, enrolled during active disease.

The CDR3 coding sequence is TGTGCCAGCAGCCTCTCGGGTCAAGAGACCCAGTACTTC. Translation gives CASSLSGQETQYF. J is TRBJ2-5 and V is TRBV7-8; no clear D. CDR3 size: 13 residues. Germline V gene data show CDR1 as SGHVS and CDR2 as FQNEAQ. With 5 bases removed from V and 2 bases from J, the gap between germline ends came to 9 bases.